These 15 T cell receptor beta chains came from one sample sequenced in a study of blood T cell repertoires in COVID-19. The repertoire was sequenced with immunoSEQ multiplex PCR; TCRdb's copy has only in-frame clones and lacks some. The sample has hundreds of thousands of clones; 80% to 90% are singletons. Sequencing input: peripheral blood. The receptors were sampled from a woman aged 30 to 39 with active or convalescent COVID-19.

This clone was counted a few times. The V gene is TRBV19, the J gene TRBJ1-2; TRBD1 agrees at 9 bases. The CDR3 has 17 amino acids. Germline-derived CDR1 and CDR2 are LNHDA and SQIVND (reference sequence). The V gene end was trimmed by 5 bases and the J gene end by 0 bases; junction bases not matched to a gene: 10. Here the CDR3 DNA reads TGTGCCAGTAGTCCCGGGACAGGGTTCCTACCTAACTATGGCTACACCTTC. This codes for CASSPGTGFLPNYGYTF.

J is TRBJ2-7 and V is TRBV6-5, with D maybe TRBD1 (5 bases). The germline CDR1 and CDR2 sequences are MNHEY and SVGAGI. This CDR3 spans 11 amino acids. With 7 bases removed from V and 5 bases from J, the gap between germline ends came to 9 bases. In DNA form, the CDR3 reads TGTGCCAGCACCAGGGCCCACGAGCAGTACTTC. This encodes CASTRAHEQYF.

The chain links TRBV18 to TRBJ2-7; 11 bases align to TRBD2. The CDR3 covers 15 residues. Germline-derived CDR1 and CDR2 are KGHSH and LQKENI. After removal of 6 bases from V and 0 bases from J, the junction contained 4 bases not matched to a gene. The CDR3 here is CASSATSGSSYEQYF. CDR3 in DNA: TGTGCCAGCTCCGCAACTAGCGGGAGCTCCTACGAGCAGTACTTC.

This clone was seen a few times. The chain uses TRBV12-3 or TRBV12-4 and TRBJ1-2, with 7 bases lining up with TRBD1. The CDR3 is made up of 13 amino acids. V was pared by 5 bases and J by 4 bases, with 4 bases of the junction left unmatched. CDR3 bases: TGTGCCAGCAGTCTGGGGACAGTCTATGGCTACACCTTC. Protein: CASSLGTVYGYTF.

This clone was recorded only once. The chain combines TRBV7-8 with TRBJ2-1, with 10 bases identical to TRBD1. Germline CDR1 is SGHVS and CDR2 is FQNEAQ. The CDR3 is made up of 15 amino acids. Trimming took 3 bases from V and 3 from J; bases not matched to a gene: 2. CDR3 region: CASSFGTGDYNEQFF. The DNA of the CDR3 is TGTGCCAGCAGCTTTGGGACAGGGGACTACAATGAGCAGTTCTTC. The complete variable domain, with remaining parts taken from reference TRBV7-8 and TRBJ2-1, reads GAGVSQSPRYKVAKRGQDVALRCDPISGHVSLFWYQQALGQGPEFLTYFQNEAQLDKSGLPSDRFFAERPEGSVSTLKIQRTQQEDSAVYLCASSFGTGDYNEQFFGPGTRLTVL.

The rearrangement uses TRBV2 and TRBJ2-3; TRBD1 matches at 7 bases. Germline V CDR1 and CDR2: SNHLY, FYNNEI. Trimming at V came to 7 bases and at J to 5 bases, leaving 9 bases not matched to a gene. The CDR3 sequence is 14 residues long. CDR3 coding DNA: TGTGCCAGCAAGACAGGGCCCGAGGGAGATACGCAGTATTTT. It specifies CASKTGPEGDTQYF.

The chain employs TRBV5-4 and TRBJ2-1; D may be TRBD2 (6 bases). The CDR3 loop spans 17 amino acids. Trimming removed 5 bases at V and 3 bases at J, with 21 bases between. CDR1 SGHNT and CDR2 YYREEE come from the germline V gene (reference sequence). DNA of the CDR3: TGTGCCAGCAGGGGAGGTAGCGGACAACCTTACTACAATGAGCAGTTCTTC. This sequence encodes CASRGGSGQPYYNEQFF.

J is TRBJ2-1 and V is TRBV3-1 (or the pseudogene TRBV3-2); TRBD2 agrees at 11 bases. With V trimmed by 2 bases and J by 3 bases, 3 bases remained unmatched. From germline, CDR1 is LGHDT and CDR2 YNNKEL (reference sequence). There are 16 residues in the CDR3. CDR3 region: CASSQLGLAGYNEQFF. The CDR3 region has the DNA TGTGCCAGCAGCCAACTCGGACTAGCGGGCTACAATGAGCAGTTCTTC.

The chain links TRBV19 to TRBJ2-2, with 13 bases that match TRBD2. The CDR3 extends over 20 amino acids. Germline loops: CDR1 LNHDA, CDR2 SQIVND (reference sequence). Trimming at V came to 4 bases and at J to 0 bases, leaving 11 bases not matched to a gene. The CDR3 sequence: CASSTPTSGGAYPNTGELFF. The CDR3 nucleotides read TGTGCCAGTAGTACCCCAACTAGCGGGGGGGCTTATCCGAACACCGGGGAGCTGTTTTTT.

The J gene is TRBJ2-6, the V gene TRBV5-1; 8 bases are a match to TRBD1. Germline V lookup: CDR1 SGHRS, CDR2 YFSETQ. This CDR3 has 19 amino acids. The V and J ends lost 0 bases and 2 bases, in that order; junction bases with no gene match: 10. The CDR3 region has the DNA TGCGCCAGCAGCTTGGCCACGGCAGGGGGCACACCTGGGGCCAACGTCCTGACTTTC. It translates to CASSLATAGGTPGANVLTF.

The chain has TRBV20-1 and TRBJ2-5, with D unresolved. The germline gives CDR1 DFQATT, CDR2 SNEGSKA (reference sequence). Trimming shortened V by 3 bases and J by 1 base, and 3 bases separated the two germline ends. The CDR3 has 11 amino acids. CDR3 nucleotide sequence: TGCAGTGCTAGCAGCCAAGAGACCCAGTACTTC. This sequence encodes CSASSQETQYF.

The rearrangement links TRBV11-3 to TRBJ2-1; 13 nucleotides match TRBD2. CDR3 length: 16 amino acids. Losses at the gene ends were 5 bases for V and 6 bases for J; bases not matched to a gene: 7. Germline V gene sequence: CDR1 SGHNT, CDR2 YENEEA. The CDR3 region has the DNA TGTGCCAGCAGCCTCGGGACTAGCGGGACAGCCAATGAGCAGTTCTTC. This translates into CASSLGTSGTANEQFF.

This clone was observed a handful of times. The CDR3 sequence is CASSETGADNSPLHF. The CDR3 DNA is TGTGCCAGCAGTGAGACAGGGGCGGATAATTCACCCCTCCACTTT. The chain couples TRBV2 to TRBJ1-6, with TRBD1 matching over 8 bases. The CDR3 sequence is 15 residues long. Germline CDR1 is SNHLY and CDR2 is FYNNEI. The V and J ends lost 3 bases and 5 bases, in that order; junction bases with no gene match: 3.

V usage is TRBV2 and J usage is TRBJ2-5; the match to TRBD1 covers 7 bases. CDR3 length: 14 amino acids. CDR1 SNHLY and CDR2 FYNNEI come from the germline V gene. V dropped 9 bases and J dropped 2; count of bases not matched to a gene: 9. The DNA of the CDR3 is TGTGCCAGTACGAAAACAGGGGCGCAAGAGACCCAGTACTTC. This translates into CASTKTGAQETQYF. Full variable domain (remainder filled in from reference TRBV2 and TRBJ2-5): EPEVTQTPSHQVTQMGQEVILRCVPISNHLYFYWYRQILGQKVEFLVSFYNNEISEKSEIFDDQFSVERPDGSNFTLKIRSTKLEDSAMYFCASTKTGAQETQYFGPGTRLLVL.

CDR3 residues: CASSLEGTGTEKLFF. The CDR3 DNA reads as TGCGCCAGCAGCTTGGAGGGGACAGGGACGGAAAAACTGTTTTTT. V and J are TRBV5-1 and TRBJ1-4; 9 bases match TRBD1. Germline trimming cut 0 bases from V and 8 bases from J; bases unmatched to any gene: 5. Germline loops: CDR1 SGHRS, CDR2 YFSETQ. This CDR3 has 15 residues.